The rows below give T cell receptor beta chains drawn from one sample of a study of T cell responses to AZD1222 COVID-19 vaccine. Assay used: immunoSEQ multiplex PCR; TCRdb lists only in-frame clones, some missing. The sample shows 100,000 or so clones, less than 90% of them seen only once. The specimen was peripheral blood, collected on day 0 of AZD1222 vaccination. Every receptor here comes from an adult in good health. Each CDR3 is given with its conserved first and last residue. D genes are given only for firm matches. The listing skips clone size in some rows; elsewhere it reads once, few, many or a size class.

d_gene: TRBD1; v_gene: TRBV27; len: 15; j_gene: TRBJ2-7; abundance: -; CDR3aa: CASSLRPTGGYEQYF; CDR3nt: TGTGCCAGCAGTTTACGCCCGACAGGGGGGTACGAGCAGTACTTC
d_gene: TRBD1; v_gene: TRBV11-2; len: 16; j_gene: TRBJ2-5; abundance: -; CDR3aa: CASSLFLQGAQETQYF; CDR3nt: TGTGCCAGCAGCTTATTCCTACAGGGGGCCCAAGAGACCCAGTACTTC
d_gene: -; v_gene: TRBV3-1/TRBV3-2; len: 12; j_gene: TRBJ2-7; abundance: -; CDR3aa: CASSARSYEQYF; CDR3nt: TGTGCCAGCAGTGCCCGCTCCTACGAGCAGTACTTC
d_gene: -; v_gene: TRBV9; len: 13; j_gene: TRBJ1-2; abundance: -; CDR3aa: CASSPGTNYGYTF; CDR3nt: TGTGCCAGCAGCCCCGGGACTAACTATGGCTACACCTTC
d_gene: TRBD2; v_gene: TRBV6-6; len: 19; j_gene: TRBJ2-1; abundance: -; CDR3aa: CASSLGWWTSGRVGNEQFF; CDR3nt: TGTGCCAGCAGTCTCGGGTGGTGGACTAGCGGGAGGGTTGGGAATGAGCAGTTCTTC
d_gene: TRBD2; v_gene: TRBV10-1; len: 14; j_gene: TRBJ2-7; abundance: -; CDR3aa: CASSEPLAGGEQYF; CDR3nt: TGCGCCAGCAGTGAACCACTAGCGGGAGGCGAGCAGTACTTC
d_gene: -; v_gene: TRBV3-1/TRBV3-2; len: 12; j_gene: TRBJ1-1; abundance: -; CDR3aa: CASSLEQGRAFF; CDR3nt: TGTGCCAGCAGTTTAGAACAGGGTAGGGCTTTCTTT
d_gene: TRBD2; v_gene: TRBV18; len: 15; j_gene: TRBJ2-1; abundance: -; CDR3aa: CASSRLAGTYNEQFF; CDR3nt: TGTGCCAGCTCACGCCTAGCGGGAACCTACAATGAGCAGTTCTTC
d_gene: TRBD1; v_gene: TRBV7-9; len: 17; j_gene: TRBJ1-3; abundance: -; CDR3aa: CASRQTTGGTYENTIYF; CDR3nt: TGTGCCAGCAGACAAACCACAGGGGGGACTTACGAAAACACCATATATTTT
d_gene: TRBD2; v_gene: TRBV12-3/TRBV12-4; len: 13; j_gene: TRBJ2-1; abundance: -; CDR3aa: CASSKTSPHEQFF; CDR3nt: TGTGCCAGCAGTAAGACTAGCCCCCATGAGCAGTTCTTC
d_gene: -; v_gene: TRBV5-4; len: 14; j_gene: TRBJ1-1; abundance: few; CDR3aa: CASSLALEHTEAFF; CDR3nt: TGTGCCAGCAGCTTGGCCTTAGAGCACACTGAAGCTTTCTTT
d_gene: -; v_gene: TRBV11-2; len: 16; j_gene: TRBJ2-1; abundance: -; CDR3aa: CASSLARDSTYNEQFF; CDR3nt: TGTGCCAGCAGCTTAGCCCGGGACTCCACCTACAATGAGCAGTTCTTC
d_gene: -; v_gene: TRBV6-5; len: 12; j_gene: TRBJ2-3; abundance: once; CDR3aa: CASSYGTDTQYF; CDR3nt: TGTGCCAGCAGTTACGGAACAGATACGCAGTATTTT
d_gene: -; v_gene: TRBV10-1; len: 13; j_gene: TRBJ1-2; abundance: -; CDR3aa: CASSENFNGGYTF; CDR3nt: TGCGCCAGCAGTGAGAACTTCAATGGTGGCTACACCTTC
d_gene: TRBD1; v_gene: TRBV7-9; len: 15; j_gene: TRBJ1-1; abundance: -; CDR3aa: CASSPGQGALTEAFF; CDR3nt: TGTGCCAGCAGCCCAGGACAGGGGGCGTTAACTGAAGCTTTCTTT
d_gene: -; v_gene: TRBV5-4; len: 14; j_gene: TRBJ2-4; abundance: -; CDR3aa: CASSVEGGKNIQYF; CDR3nt: TGTGCCAGCAGCGTCGAGGGGGGGAAAAACATTCAGTACTTC
d_gene: TRBD1; v_gene: TRBV27; len: 15; j_gene: TRBJ2-7; abundance: -; CDR3aa: CASWDPRTGVHEQYF; CDR3nt: TGTGCCAGCTGGGATCCCCGGACAGGGGTACACGAGCAGTACTTC
d_gene: -; v_gene: TRBV2; len: 13; j_gene: TRBJ2-7; abundance: -; CDR3aa: CASGTAVAYEQYF; CDR3nt: TGTGCCAGCGGGACGGCGGTCGCCTACGAGCAGTACTTC
d_gene: -; v_gene: TRBV19; len: 14; j_gene: TRBJ2-1; abundance: -; CDR3aa: CASSIADSYNEQFF; CDR3nt: TGTGCCAGTAGTATAGCGGACTCCTACAATGAGCAGTTCTTC
d_gene: -; v_gene: TRBV3-1/TRBV3-2; len: 14; j_gene: TRBJ2-7; abundance: -; CDR3aa: CASSQDPRLSEQYF; CDR3nt: TGTGCCAGCAGCCAAGATCCCAGGCTCAGCGAGCAGTACTTC
d_gene: TRBD1; v_gene: TRBV28; len: 14; j_gene: TRBJ2-5; abundance: -; CDR3aa: CASSLSQGVETQYF; CDR3nt: TGTGCCAGCAGTTTATCGCAGGGGGTGGAGACCCAGTACTTC
d_gene: -; v_gene: TRBV21-1; len: 14; j_gene: TRBJ1-4; abundance: -; CDR3aa: CASAPGTVNEKLFF; CDR3nt: TGTGCCAGCGCCCCCGGGACAGTTAATGAAAAACTGTTTTTT
d_gene: -; v_gene: TRBV11-2; len: 14; j_gene: TRBJ1-2; abundance: -; CDR3aa: CASSLLGASYGYTF; CDR3nt: TGTGCCAGCAGCTTACTAGGGGCTAGCTATGGCTACACCTTC
d_gene: -; v_gene: TRBV7-3; len: 16; j_gene: TRBJ2-1; abundance: few; CDR3aa: CASSLGGANGHNEQFF; CDR3nt: TGTGCCAGCAGCTTAGGGGGGGCAAATGGTCACAATGAGCAGTTCTTC
d_gene: -; v_gene: TRBV3-1/TRBV3-2; len: 17; j_gene: TRBJ2-2; abundance: -; CDR3aa: CASSQVSASVVSGELFF; CDR3nt: TGTGCCAGCAGCCAAGTATCCGCTAGCGTAGTCTCCGGGGAGCTGTTTTTT
d_gene: TRBD1; v_gene: TRBV7-6; len: 17; j_gene: TRBJ2-2; abundance: few; CDR3aa: CASSQGQGARGTGELFF; CDR3nt: TGTGCCAGCAGCCAAGGACAGGGGGCGCGGGGCACCGGGGAGCTGTTTTTT
d_gene: TRBD1; v_gene: TRBV4-1; len: 16; j_gene: TRBJ2-7; abundance: -; CDR3aa: CASSHPGTDLLYEQYF; CDR3nt: TGCGCCAGCAGCCATCCCGGGACAGACCTACTCTACGAGCAGTACTTC
d_gene: -; v_gene: TRBV21-1; len: 14; j_gene: TRBJ2-7; abundance: -; CDR3aa: CASVLGPRVYEQYF; CDR3nt: TGTGCCAGCGTACTCGGGCCAAGGGTCTACGAGCAGTACTTC
d_gene: -; v_gene: TRBV28; len: 14; j_gene: TRBJ1-5; abundance: -; CDR3aa: CASSARQGLQPQHF; CDR3nt: TGTGCCAGCAGTGCCAGGCAGGGTCTGCAGCCCCAGCATTTT
d_gene: -; v_gene: TRBV6-1; len: 13; j_gene: TRBJ2-1; abundance: -; CDR3aa: CASSDAAIGEQFF; CDR3nt: TGTGCCAGCAGTGACGCAGCGATCGGGGAGCAGTTCTTC
d_gene: -; v_gene: TRBV2; len: 15; j_gene: TRBJ1-5; abundance: -; CDR3aa: CASNIDEGYNQPQHF; CDR3nt: TGTGCCAGCAACATAGATGAGGGGTACAATCAGCCCCAGCATTTT
d_gene: -; v_gene: TRBV14; len: 14; j_gene: TRBJ2-7; abundance: -; CDR3aa: CASSRGTASYEQYF; CDR3nt: TGTGCCAGCAGCCGCGGGACAGCCTCCTACGAGCAGTACTTC
d_gene: -; v_gene: TRBV28; len: 16; j_gene: TRBJ1-4; abundance: once; CDR3aa: CASSLSGAGANEKLFF; CDR3nt: TGTGCCAGCAGTTTATCGGGGGCAGGTGCCAATGAAAAACTGTTTTTT
d_gene: -; v_gene: TRBV13; len: 17; j_gene: TRBJ2-7; abundance: -; CDR3aa: CASSPPSRGHGPYEQYF; CDR3nt: TGTGCCAGCAGCCCACCGTCCAGGGGTCACGGTCCCTACGAGCAGTACTTC
d_gene: TRBD1; v_gene: TRBV30; len: 16; j_gene: TRBJ2-6; abundance: -; CDR3aa: CAWGAGTGSGANVLTF; CDR3nt: TGTGCCTGGGGCGCGGGGACAGGGAGTGGGGCCAACGTCCTGACTTTC
d_gene: TRBD1; v_gene: TRBV10-3; len: 13; j_gene: TRBJ2-7; abundance: -; CDR3aa: CAITGDREGEQYF; CDR3nt: TGTGCCATCACTGGGGACAGGGAAGGCGAGCAGTACTTC
d_gene: -; v_gene: TRBV5-6; len: 15; j_gene: TRBJ1-1; abundance: -; CDR3aa: CASSVTGRRGTEAFF; CDR3nt: TGTGCCAGCAGCGTTACAGGGCGTCGGGGCACTGAAGCTTTCTTT
d_gene: TRBD1; v_gene: TRBV11-2; len: 13; j_gene: TRBJ1-2; abundance: few; CDR3aa: CASRFGTVDGYTF; CDR3nt: TGTGCCAGCAGGTTCGGGACAGTGGATGGCTACACCTTC
d_gene: TRBD1; v_gene: TRBV5-1; len: 17; j_gene: TRBJ2-7; abundance: -; CDR3aa: CASSNPRTGSGLREQYF; CDR3nt: TGCGCCAGCAGCAACCCCCGGACAGGGAGCGGGTTGAGGGAGCAGTACTTC
d_gene: TRBD1; v_gene: TRBV5-1; len: 15; j_gene: TRBJ1-1; abundance: once; CDR3aa: CASGPGQGGGTEAFF; CDR3nt: TGCGCCAGCGGGCCGGGACAGGGAGGAGGCACTGAAGCTTTCTTT
d_gene: -; v_gene: TRBV12-3/TRBV12-4; len: 13; j_gene: TRBJ1-2; abundance: -; CDR3aa: CASGRFAESGYTF; CDR3nt: TGTGCCAGCGGACGATTTGCGGAGTCTGGCTACACCTTC
d_gene: -; v_gene: TRBV20-1; len: 14; j_gene: TRBJ2-7; abundance: few; CDR3aa: CSASRGGQNYEQYF; CDR3nt: TGCAGTGCTAGTCGGGGGGGACAGAACTACGAGCAGTACTTC
d_gene: -; v_gene: TRBV12-2; len: 17; j_gene: TRBJ2-7; abundance: -; CDR3aa: CASRYRAPGLLIYEQYF; CDR3nt: TGTGCAAGTCGCTACCGCGCCCCGGGACTCCTAATCTACGAGCAGTACTTC
d_gene: TRBD1; v_gene: TRBV6-1; len: 18; j_gene: TRBJ2-3; abundance: -; CDR3aa: CASSARRTGAPGTDTQYF; CDR3nt: TGTGCCAGCAGTGCACGCAGAACAGGGGCCCCCGGGACAGATACGCAGTATTTT
d_gene: TRBD1; v_gene: TRBV19; len: 16; j_gene: TRBJ1-3; abundance: -; CDR3aa: CASSPNRGRGGNTIYF; CDR3nt: TGTGCCAGTAGCCCGAACAGGGGGCGAGGTGGAAACACCATATATTTT
d_gene: TRBD1; v_gene: TRBV2; len: 16; j_gene: TRBJ1-6; abundance: -; CDR3aa: CASSRLGDRGNSPLHF; CDR3nt: TGTGCCAGCAGTAGGCTGGGAGACAGGGGTAATTCACCCCTCCACTTT
d_gene: -; v_gene: TRBV7-9; len: 14; j_gene: TRBJ1-2; abundance: -; CDR3aa: CASSLDLTVYGYTF; CDR3nt: TGTGCCAGCAGCCTTGACCTAACTGTCTATGGCTACACCTTC
d_gene: -; v_gene: TRBV5-6; len: 14; j_gene: TRBJ2-3; abundance: -; CDR3aa: CASSSLENTDTQYF; CDR3nt: TGTGCCAGCAGCTCCCTTGAAAACACAGATACGCAGTATTTT
d_gene: -; v_gene: TRBV6-5; len: 12; j_gene: TRBJ2-7; abundance: -; CDR3aa: CATLGGPHEQYF; CDR3nt: TGTGCCACTCTGGGGGGCCCCCACGAGCAGTACTTC
d_gene: TRBD2; v_gene: TRBV6-6; len: 15; j_gene: TRBJ2-7; abundance: -; CDR3aa: CASSDSGSGLGEQYF; CDR3nt: TGTGCCAGCAGTGATAGCGGGAGTGGTTTAGGCGAGCAGTACTTC
d_gene: -; v_gene: TRBV19; len: 16; j_gene: TRBJ1-3; abundance: -; CDR3aa: CASSFRMTDSGNTIYF; CDR3nt: TGTGCCAGTAGTTTCCGAATGACCGACTCTGGAAACACCATATATTTT
d_gene: -; v_gene: TRBV24-1; len: 16; j_gene: TRBJ2-3; abundance: -; CDR3aa: CATSDSRRAPADTQYF; CDR3nt: TGTGCCACCAGTGACTCCCGCAGGGCGCCCGCAGATACGCAGTATTTT
d_gene: -; v_gene: TRBV3-1/TRBV3-2; len: 18; j_gene: TRBJ1-1; abundance: -; CDR3aa: CASSQEYPNRAGNTEAFF; CDR3nt: TGTGCCAGCAGCCAAGAATATCCGAACAGGGCTGGGAACACTGAAGCTTTCTTT
d_gene: -; v_gene: TRBV5-1; len: 16; j_gene: TRBJ2-7; abundance: -; CDR3aa: CASSYVLTGGDHEQYF; CDR3nt: TGCGCCAGCAGCTATGTTCTTACAGGGGGGGACCACGAGCAGTACTTC
d_gene: -; v_gene: TRBV30; len: 12; j_gene: TRBJ1-1; abundance: -; CDR3aa: CAWSVQYTEAFF; CDR3nt: TGTGCCTGGAGTGTGCAGTACACTGAAGCTTTCTTT
d_gene: -; v_gene: TRBV11-2; len: 12; j_gene: TRBJ1-1; abundance: -; CDR3aa: CASSLVVTEAFF; CDR3nt: TGTGCCAGCAGCTTAGTGGTCACTGAAGCTTTCTTT
d_gene: TRBD2; v_gene: TRBV9; len: 15; j_gene: TRBJ2-7; abundance: -; CDR3aa: CASSVEAGGGYEQYF; CDR3nt: TGTGCCAGCAGCGTAGAGGCGGGAGGAGGCTACGAGCAGTACTTC
d_gene: TRBD1; v_gene: TRBV19; len: 13; j_gene: TRBJ1-2; abundance: -; CDR3aa: CASTPGQGLGYTF; CDR3nt: TGTGCCAGTACTCCGGGACAGGGCTTGGGCTACACCTTC
d_gene: -; v_gene: TRBV30; len: 11; j_gene: TRBJ2-7; abundance: -; CDR3aa: CAWSVSYEQYF; CDR3nt: TGTGCCTGGAGTGTGAGCTACGAGCAGTACTTC